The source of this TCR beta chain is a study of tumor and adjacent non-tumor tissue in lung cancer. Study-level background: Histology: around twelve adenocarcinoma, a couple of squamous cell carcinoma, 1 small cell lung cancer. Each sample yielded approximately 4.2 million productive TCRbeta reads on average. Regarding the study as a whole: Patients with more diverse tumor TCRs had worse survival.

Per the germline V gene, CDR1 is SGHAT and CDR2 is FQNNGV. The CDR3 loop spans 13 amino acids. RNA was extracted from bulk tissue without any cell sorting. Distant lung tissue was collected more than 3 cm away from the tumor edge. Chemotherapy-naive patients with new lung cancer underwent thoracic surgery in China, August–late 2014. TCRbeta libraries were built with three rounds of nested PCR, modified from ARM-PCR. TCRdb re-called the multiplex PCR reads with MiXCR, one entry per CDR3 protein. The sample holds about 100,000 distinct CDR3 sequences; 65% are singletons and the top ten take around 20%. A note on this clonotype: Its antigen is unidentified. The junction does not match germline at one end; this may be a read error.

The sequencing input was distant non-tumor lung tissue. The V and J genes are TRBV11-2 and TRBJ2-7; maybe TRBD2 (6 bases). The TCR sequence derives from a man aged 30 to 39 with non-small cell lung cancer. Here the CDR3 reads CASSLDREDGQHF. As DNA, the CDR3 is TGTGCCAGCAGCTTAGACAGGGAGGACGGGCAGCACTTC.